This T cell receptor beta chain was retrieved from a study of beta chain features in type 1 diabetes. Findings of the study overall: Type 1 diabetes patients had moderately but significantly shorter TCRB CDR3s in all four CD4+ subsets.

From germline, CDR1 is SGHTA and CDR2 FQGNSA. The ends lost 3 bases at V and 4 bases at J; junction bases unmatched: 4. This CDR3 is 15 amino acids long. Since all of the isolated RNA was reverse transcribed, expressed TCRB transcripts were what got sequenced. An average roughly 3.6 million reads came from naive, central memory and regulatory T cell samples. TCRdb's copy holds only in-frame clones and misses some; the assay was immunoSEQ multiplex PCR. Of around 40,000 clones detected, roughly 70% appear once; the ten largest clones hold 2% to 2.5%. Sampling consisted of one heparinised blood draw per donor, averaging about 110 mL. As regards this clone: Its antigen is unknown.

The TCR comes from a woman aged 18-30 years with type 1 diabetes. This chain connects TRBV7-2 to TRBJ1-2, with 11 positions matching TRBD1. The specimen sequenced was Tregs from blood. DNA for the CDR3: TGTGCCAGCAGCTTCTCCGGGACAGGGGGCTATGGCTACACCTTC. This codes for CASSFSGTGGYGYTF.